Listed here are 23 T cell receptor beta chains from one sample, sequenced in a study of OX40 agonist ivuxolimab in advanced cancers. Some clones are missing from TCRdb's copy, which holds only in-frame ones; the method was immunoSEQ multiplex PCR. The sample records 90,000 or so clones, 91% being singletons. The starting material was CD4+ or CD8+ T cells sorted from blood, obtained in a trial of the OX40 agonist ivuxolimab. Receptors originate from an adult with an advanced solid tumor such as melanoma, head and neck, liver or kidney cancer.

In its sample, this clone was seen once. The V and J genes are TRBV12-5 and TRBJ1-5; possible D gene TRBD1, 6 bases. The germline V gene has CDR1 LGHNT and CDR2 FRNRAP. V lost 5 bases, J lost 6 bases, and 14 bases lay in between. CDR3 size: 14 residues. The CDR3 DNA reads as TGTGCTAGTGGTCCAGGGGATGCAGGTCAGCCCCAGCATTTT. It yields the protein CASGPGDAGQPQHF. Together with reference TRBV12-5 and TRBJ1-5, the CDR3 gives the full variable domain: DARVTQTPRHKVTEMGQEVTMRCQPILGHNTVFWYRQTMMQGLELLAYFRNRAPLDDSGMPKDRFSAEMPDATLATLKIQPSEPRDSAVYFCASGPGDAGQPQHFGDGTRLSIL.

The chain recombines TRBV28 with TRBJ2-7, with D perhaps matching TRBD2 (5 bases). The germline CDR1 and CDR2 sequences are MDHEN and SYDVKM. V lost 3 bases and J lost 1, with 10 bases in between. The CDR3 is 14 amino acids. CDR3 amino acids: CASSLRVWSYEQYF. The CDR3 DNA follows: TGTGCCAGCAGTTTGAGGGTTTGGTCCTACGAGCAGTACTTC.

The chain employs TRBV12-5 and TRBJ1-5, with D perhaps TRBD1 (5 bases). The CDR3 has 15 residues. The germline CDR1 and CDR2 sequences are LGHNT and FRNRAP. The germline V and J ends were trimmed by 0 bases and 4 bases, with 10 bases remaining between them. CDR3 nucleotide sequence: TGTGCTAGTGGTTTGGTACATGGGGGGAATCAGCCCCAGCATTTT. Encoded protein: CASGLVHGGNQPQHF.

This chain links TRBV6-6 with TRBJ2-7; TRBD1 agrees at 8 bases. This CDR3 has 15 amino acids. Trimming at V came to 4 bases and at J to 1 base, leaving 6 bases not matched to a gene. Germline V gene sequence: CDR1 MNHNY, CDR2 SVGAGI (reference sequence). As DNA, the CDR3 is TGTGCCAGCAGTTCGGCAGGGGGCTTGTCCTACGAGCAGTACGTC. Its translation is CASSSAGGLSYEQYV.

V usage is TRBV5-4 and J usage is TRBJ1-2, with D tentatively TRBD1 (5 bases). The germline V and J ends were trimmed by 0 bases and 5 bases, with 8 bases remaining between them. The germline CDR1 and CDR2 sequences are SGHNT and YYREEE (reference sequence). The CDR3 loop spans 13 amino acids. Written as DNA, the CDR3 is TGTGCCAGCAGCTTGGGAGGGGCGTATGGCTACACCTTC. Encoded protein: CASSLGGAYGYTF. Full variable domain (rest looked up from reference TRBV5-4 and TRBJ1-2): ETGVTQSPTHLIKTRGQQVTLRCSSQSGHNTVSWYQQALGQGPQFIFQYYREEENGRGNFPPRFSGLQFPNYSSELNVNALELDDSALYLCASSLGGAYGYTFGSGTRLTVV.

CDR3 region: CSAEVLSGRRFYNEQFF. DNA for the CDR3: TGCAGCGCAGAGGTTTTAAGCGGGAGGAGATTCTACAATGAGCAGTTCTTC. The rearrangement joins TRBV29-1 to TRBJ2-1; 9 positions match TRBD2. Looked up from germline, CDR1 is SQVTM and CDR2 is ANQGSEA. Trimming removed 7 bases from V and 3 bases from J; junction bases left unmatched: 16. This CDR3 comprises 17 residues.

This clone was found a few times. The chain combines TRBV2 with TRBJ2-1; 9 nucleotides agree with TRBD2. V shed 6 bases, J shed 8 bases, and the junction held 11 bases outside the gene matches. There are 15 residues in the CDR3. Germline loops: CDR1 SNHLY, CDR2 FYNNEI. The CDR3 spells CASRGGLAKRHEQFF. Here the CDR3 DNA reads TGTGCCAGCAGGGGCGGACTAGCGAAGCGCCATGAGCAGTTCTTC.

The chain is built from TRBV7-9 and TRBJ2-4; either TRBD1 or TRBD2 may supply D (5 bases each). CDR1 and CDR2 (germline): SEHNR, FQNEAQ (reference sequence). The CDR3 sequence is 15 residues long. Trimming cost V 3 bases and J 8 bases, with 17 bases left between them. CDR3 sequence reads: CASSFSPGRGDIQYF. DNA for the CDR3: TGTGCCAGCAGCTTTAGTCCAGGCCGAGGGGACATTCAGTACTTC.

V is TRBV7-9 and J is TRBJ1-1; possible D gene TRBD1, 5 bases. Germline CDR1 is SEHNR and CDR2 is FQNEAQ (reference sequence). This CDR3 region has 15 residues. Trimming pared 5 bases from V and 0 bases from J, leaving 13 bases between. The CDR3 loop is CASSTGPRLNTEAFF. As DNA, the CDR3 is TGTGCCAGCAGCACGGGACCGCGACTGAACACTGAAGCTTTCTTT.

The chain couples TRBV28 to TRBJ2-2; perhaps TRBD2 as D (5 bases). Germline-derived CDR1 and CDR2 are MDHEN and SYDVKM. This CDR3 has 11 residues. V was pared by 8 bases and J by 6 bases, with 7 bases between. CDR3 residues: CASLRAGELFF. CDR3 nucleotides: TGTGCCAGCCTGAGGGCCGGGGAGCTGTTTTTT. The complete variable domain, with remaining parts taken from reference TRBV28 and TRBJ2-2, reads DVKVTQSSRYLVKRTGEKVFLECVQDMDHENMFWYRQDPGLGLRLIYFSYDVKMKEKGDIPEGYSVSREKKERFSLILESASTNQTSMYLCASLRAGELFFGEGSRLTVL.

The J gene is TRBJ2-3, the V gene TRBV7-6, with 10 bases fitting TRBD2. Per germline, CDR1 SGHVS and CDR2 FNYEAQ. V lost 3 bases to trimming and J lost 3 bases; unmatched junction nucleotides: 6. This CDR3 region has 16 residues. CDR3 residues: CASSFVAGGPTDTQYF. CDR3 coding DNA: TGTGCCAGCAGCTTCGTAGCGGGGGGACCGACAGATACGCAGTATTTT.

J is TRBJ1-3 and V is TRBV28, with D unresolved. In germline, CDR1 is MDHEN, CDR2 SYDVKM. The CDR3 has 16 residues. Trimming removed 3 bases at V and 0 bases at J, with 12 bases between. CDR3 in DNA: TGTGCCAGCAGTTTTAGGAGGCCGAGCTCTGGAAACACCATATATTTT. It codes for CASSFRRPSSGNTIYF.

The V gene is TRBV4-3, the J gene TRBJ2-4; D possibly corresponds to TRBD2 (6 bases). This CDR3 spans 16 amino acids. Germline assignment: CDR1 LGHNA and CDR2 YSLEER. V was cut by 3 bases and J by 0 bases, with 12 bases left in between. DNA of the CDR3: TGCGCCAGCAGCCAGGCGTGGGGGGTAGCCAAAAACATTCAGTACTTC. Translating it yields CASSQAWGVAKNIQYF.

V gene TRBV11-2 combines with J gene TRBJ1-2, with 11 positions matching TRBD1. With V trimmed by 7 bases and J by 8 bases, 6 bases remained unmatched. Per germline, CDR1 SGHAT and CDR2 FQNNGV. This CDR3 spans 13 amino acids. As DNA, the CDR3 is TGTGCCAGCATTGGACAGGGGGCTAGGGGCTACACCTTC. It specifies CASIGQGARGYTF.

This chain uses TRBV7-9 with TRBJ1-2; D is perhaps TRBD1 (6 bases). The CDR3 consists of 15 residues. Germline lookup yields CDR1 SEHNR and CDR2 FQNEAQ (reference sequence). The germline V and J ends were trimmed by 4 bases and 5 bases, with 17 bases remaining between them. The CDR3 coding sequence is TGTGCCAGCAGCTCTCTGGGGGCGGCCGGGTATGGCTACACCTTC. This codes for CASSSLGAAGYGYTF.

The gene calls are TRBV5-6 and TRBJ1-3; the match to TRBD1 covers 10 bases. This CDR3 comprises 15 residues. Looked up from germline, CDR1 is SGHDT and CDR2 is YYEEEE. The V gene end was trimmed by 3 bases and the J gene end by 4 bases; junction bases not matched to a gene: 4. The CDR3 DNA follows: TGTGCCAGCAGCTGGGGACAGGGGTCGGGAAACACCATATATTTT. Amino acid sequence: CASSWGQGSGNTIYF.

The chain carries TRBV6-1 and TRBJ2-7; D remains ambiguous. V dropped 1 base and J dropped 3 bases, with 13 bases sitting between them. Germline CDR1 reads MNHNS; CDR2 reads SASEGT. The CDR3 runs 15 residues. This CDR3 reads CASSEVGGTYYEQYV. The CDR3 DNA reads as TGTGCCAGCAGTGAAGTTGGCGGAACCTACTACGAGCAGTACGTC.

V usage is TRBV30 and J usage is TRBJ1-5; D gene ambiguous. The CDR3 is 12 amino acids. Trimming removed 0 bases at V and 6 bases at J, with 6 bases between. Germline assignment: CDR1 GTSNPN and CDR2 SVGIG (reference sequence). The CDR3 loop reads CAWSVGRQPQHF. Here the CDR3 DNA reads TGTGCCTGGAGTGTAGGCCGTCAGCCCCAGCATTTT.

This chain joins TRBV28 and TRBJ2-3; 10 positions match TRBD1. The V segment lost 5 bases and the J segment 2 bases; nucleotides outside the gene matches: 4. CDR1 and CDR2 from the germline V gene are MDHEN and SYDVKM. The CDR3 totals 15 residues. CDR3 loop: CASSPGQGFTDTQYF. CDR3 in DNA: TGTGCCAGCAGTCCGGGACAGGGGTTCACAGATACGCAGTATTTT.

Judged by abundance, this clone is medium-sized. This chain connects TRBV30 to TRBJ1-5; D is undetermined. Per germline, CDR1 GTSNPN and CDR2 SVGIG (reference sequence). Trimming pared 5 bases from V and 0 bases from J, leaving 11 bases between. CDR3 size: 14 residues. The CDR3 DNA reads as TGTGCCTGGGGGATGGAGAATAGCAATCAGCCCCAGCATTTT. Amino acids: CAWGMENSNQPQHF.

This clone occurred once. The chain links TRBV2 to TRBJ2-2; TRBD2 agrees at 13 bases. V lost 4 bases to trimming and J lost 2 bases; unmatched junction nucleotides: 10. From germline, CDR1 is SNHLY and CDR2 FYNNEI. The CDR3 runs 19 residues. The DNA for the CDR3 is TGTGCCAGCAGTGTCCCGGGACTAGCGGGACCAAGCAACACCGGGGAGCTGTTTTTT. The encoded protein is CASSVPGLAGPSNTGELFF.

The chain uses TRBV9 and TRBJ2-7, with D unclear. Germline values: CDR1 SGDLS, CDR2 YYNGEE. Trimming shortened V by 1 base and J by 2 bases, and 10 bases separated the two germline ends. The CDR3 is 14 amino acids. CDR3 loop: CASSVQWSTYEQYF. As DNA, the CDR3 is TGTGCCAGCAGCGTACAGTGGTCAACCTACGAGCAGTACTTC.

The chain carries TRBV5-1 and TRBJ2-1; TRBD1 matches 11 bases. CDR1 is SGHRS and CDR2 is YFSETQ in the germline V gene. V lost 2 bases, J lost 5 bases, and 15 bases stayed unmatched. The CDR3 length is 19 residues. CDR3 sequence: CASSFLVPGQGDRNNEQFF. CDR3 in DNA: TGCGCCAGCAGCTTCTTAGTCCCGGGACAGGGGGACCGCAACAATGAGCAGTTCTTC.